The next 31 T cell receptor beta chains were all read from a single sample in a study of cytomegalovirus exposure and HLA in healthy donors. Use of 60 Vbeta and 13 Jbeta primers characterized the PCR. Repertoires were generated with immunoSEQ multiplex PCR, while TCRdb's copy carries only in-frame clones and drops some. The sample comprises roughly 58,000 clones, roughly 80% of which are singletons, and nearly 4% rests with the top ten. Sample: PBMCs. The source is a woman aged 40-49 years in good health and CMV-seronegative.

This CDR3 is CASSLRTSGSADTQYF. The CDR3 DNA reads as TGCGCCAGCAGCCTCCGGACTAGCGGGAGCGCAGATACGCAGTATTTT. The chain combines TRBV4-1 with TRBJ2-3; 13 bases align to TRBD2. The V gene end was trimmed by 4 bases and the J gene end by 4 bases; junction bases not matched to a gene: 5. The CDR3 has 16 residues. The germline CDR1 and CDR2 sequences are MGHRA and YSYEKL.

V and J are TRBV21-1 and TRBJ2-3; TRBD1, the table's D call, lacks a check against the DNA. TRBV21-1 is assigned pseudogene status. CDR3 size: 16 residues. In DNA form, the CDR3 reads TGTGCCAGCAGCCCCCCCCTGGGACAGGACACAGATACGCAGTATTTT. Its protein product is CASSPPLGQDTDTQYF.

The chain carries TRBV7-2 and TRBJ2-5; 10 nucleotides line up with TRBD2. Germline values: CDR1 SGHTA, CDR2 FQGNSA. The V gene end was trimmed by 3 bases and the J gene end by 10 bases; junction bases not matched to a gene: 17. This CDR3 is built from 17 residues. The CDR3 loop reads CASSFPFGLAVTGDQYF. DNA of the CDR3: TGTGCCAGCAGCTTTCCCTTCGGACTAGCGGTAACGGGGGACCAGTACTTC.

The chain is built from TRBV4-2 and TRBJ1-1; 7 bases are a match to TRBD1. The V segment lost 0 bases and the J segment 1 base; nucleotides outside the gene matches: 5. Germline values: CDR1 LGHNA, CDR2 YNFKEQ. The CDR3 is made up of 16 amino acids. The DNA of the CDR3 is TGTGCCAGCAGCCAAGACTTGACAGGGCCGAACACTGAAGCTTTCTTT. Amino acid sequence: CASSQDLTGPNTEAFF.

V gene TRBV5-6 combines with J gene TRBJ1-1; TRBD1 aligns across 9 bases. With V trimmed by 3 bases and J by 12 bases, 6 bases remained unmatched. This CDR3 comprises 12 residues. CDR1 is SGHDT and CDR2 is YYEEEE in the germline V gene. The CDR3 DNA reads TGTGCCAGCAGCTGGGGGACAGGGTGGACTTTCTTT. Translation: CASSWGTGWTFF.

The chain recombines TRBV7-9 with TRBJ2-1, with no clear D. The germline V and J ends were trimmed by 1 base and 13 bases, with 11 bases remaining between them. CDR1 and CDR2 (germline): SEHNR, FQNEAQ (reference sequence). The CDR3 is made up of 12 amino acids. In nucleotides, the CDR3 is TGTGCCAGCAGCTTAGGTTTTGAGGCCCAGTTCTTC. Translating gives CASSLGFEAQFF. Full variable domain (rest looked up from reference TRBV7-9 and TRBJ2-1): DTGVSQNPRHKITKRGQNVTFRCDPISEHNRLYWYRQTLGQGPEFLTYFQNEAQLEKSRLLSDRFSAERPKGSFSTLEIQRTEQGDSAMYLCASSLGFEAQFFGPGTRLTVL.

The genes are TRBV9 and TRBJ2-5; D call uncertain. The CDR3 is made up of 12 amino acids. V was trimmed by 4 bases and J by 5 bases, leaving 9 bases between them. Germline V lookup: CDR1 SGDLS, CDR2 YYNGEE. The CDR3 DNA reads TGTGCCAGCAGCCCAGGTGGGGAGACCCAGTACTTC. This encodes CASSPGGETQYF.

This chain connects TRBV27 to TRBJ2-7, with a tentative D call TRBD2 (5 bases). CDR3 length: 13 residues. The V end was cut by 3 bases, the J end by 1 base, with 7 bases between. Germline CDR1 and CDR2: MNHEY and SMNVEV (reference sequence). This chain's CDR3 is CASSLTGSYEQYF. CDR3 coding DNA: TGTGCCAGCAGTTTGACGGGGTCCTACGAGCAGTACTTC.

The chain has TRBV19 and TRBJ2-1; 7 nucleotides match TRBD2. In germline, CDR1 is LNHDA, CDR2 SQIVND (reference sequence). With 0 bases clipped from V and 6 bases from J, the junction kept 8 bases outside the gene matches. The CDR3 is made up of 16 amino acids. CDR3 residues: CASSIDRGGGGNEQFF. The CDR3 nucleotides read TGTGCCAGTAGTATAGATCGGGGCGGGGGAGGCAATGAGCAGTTCTTC.

This chain joins TRBV30 and TRBJ2-2; D is ambiguous. Trimming took 2 bases from V and 6 from J, leaving 7 bases between them. Germline V gene sequence: CDR1 GTSNPN, CDR2 SVGIG (reference sequence). This CDR3 has 12 residues. This CDR3 is CAWSLLPGELFF. CDR3 coding DNA: TGTGCCTGGAGTTTACTCCCCGGGGAGCTGTTTTTT.

The rearrangement links TRBV19 to TRBJ2-7, with a weak D call TRBD2 (5 bases). The CDR3 has 14 amino acids. The germline gives CDR1 LNHDA, CDR2 SQIVND (reference sequence). The V end lost 1 base, the J end lost 2 bases, and 9 bases lay between the germline ends. CDR3 in amino acids: CASSIGTGTYEQYF. In DNA, the CDR3 is TGTGCCAGTAGTATAGGGACTGGTACCTACGAGCAGTACTTC.

V is TRBV28 and J is TRBJ1-1, with 7 bases that match TRBD1. The CDR3 is 12 amino acids. Germline CDR1 MDHEN, CDR2 SYDVKM. The V segment lost 4 bases and the J segment 5 bases; nucleotides outside the gene matches: 1. The CDR3 DNA is TGTGCCAGCAGTTACAGGGGTACTGAAGCTTTCTTT. Translation: CASSYRGTEAFF.

V gene TRBV27 combines with J gene TRBJ2-1; 7 bases align to TRBD2. This CDR3 region has 14 residues. Per germline, CDR1 MNHEY and CDR2 SMNVEV (reference sequence). V dropped 8 bases and J dropped 6; count of bases not matched to a gene: 10. Written as DNA, the CDR3 is TGTGCCAGCGGTTCCGGGACTACCCCCAATGAGCAGTTCTTC. Translation gives CASGSGTTPNEQFF.

As concerns this clone: At one end the junction does not follow the germline gene, possibly because of a read error. Other DNA variants within this sample encode the same CDR3. The chain employs TRBV9 and TRBJ2-7; 7 bases are shared with TRBD2. Germline V gene sequence: CDR1 SGDLS, CDR2 YYNGEE. The CDR3 runs to 13 residues. CDR3: CASSGGGGYEQYF. The CDR3 bases are TGTGCCAGCAGTGGCGGGGGAGGCTACGAGCAGTACTTT.

The chain couples TRBV7-8 to TRBJ1-1; no firm D call. Germline V gene sequence: CDR1 SGHVS, CDR2 FQNEAQ. This CDR3 is built from 13 residues. The germline V and J ends were trimmed by 2 bases and 8 bases, with 12 bases remaining between them. CDR3 protein: CASSLREAAEAFF. CDR3 DNA: TGTGCCAGCAGCTTAAGAGAAGCGGCCGAAGCTTTCTTT.

This rearrangement joins TRBV9 to TRBJ2-7, with D perhaps matching TRBD1 (6 bases). Germline V gene sequence: CDR1 SGDLS, CDR2 YYNGEE. The CDR3 runs 14 residues. Trimming removed 4 bases at V and 3 bases at J, with 14 bases between. CDR3 residues: CASSIGTQNYEQYF. The CDR3 DNA reads as TGTGCCAGCAGCATCGGGACACAAAACTACGAGCAGTACTTC.

The DNA for the CDR3 is TGTGCCAGCACAAGAGGGAGATTGTTCCACAATGAGCAGTTCTTC. Its translation: CASTRGRLFHNEQFF. The chain uses TRBV28 and TRBJ2-1; TRBD2 is a possible D gene (5 bases). The germline gives CDR1 MDHEN, CDR2 SYDVKM. CDR3 length: 15 amino acids. Trimming shortened V by 7 bases and J by 5 bases, and 18 bases separated the two germline ends.

The chain carries TRBV5-1 and TRBJ1-1, with D possibly being TRBD1 (5 bases). The length of the CDR3 is 14 residues. Trimming left V 5 bases short and J 4 bases short, with 15 bases between. Germline V gives CDR1 SGHRS, CDR2 YFSETQ. In DNA form, the CDR3 reads TGCGCCAGCAGGGGGCAGGGACTCAGCACTGAAGCTTTCTTT. This gives the protein CASRGQGLSTEAFF.

The CDR3 is CASSLLGAYLNQPQHF. In DNA, the CDR3 is TGTGCCAGCAGTTTATTGGGGGCTTATTTGAATCAGCCCCAGCATTTT. J is TRBJ1-5 and V is TRBV28; tentatively, D is TRBD1 (6 bases). The CDR3 contains 16 residues. The germline V gene encodes CDR1 MDHEN and CDR2 SYDVKM. The V end lost 1 base, the J end lost 4 bases, and 14 bases lay between the germline ends.

The chain joins TRBV27 to TRBJ1-4, with TRBD1 matching 9 bases. CDR3 length: 20 amino acids. V gave up 4 bases and J gave up 0 bases; unmatched junction bases: 15. Germline-derived CDR1 and CDR2 are MNHEY and SMNVEV (reference sequence). The CDR3 sequence: CASSSQNLGQGPATNEKLFF. DNA of the CDR3: TGTGCCAGCAGTTCTCAAAATCTCGGACAGGGGCCTGCAACTAATGAAAAACTGTTTTTT. Variable domain in full (rest from reference TRBV27 and TRBJ1-4): EAQVTQNPRYLITVTGKKLTVTCSQNMNHEYMSWYRQDPGLGLRQIYYSMNVEVTDKGDVPEGYKVSRKEKRNFPLILESPSPNQTSLYFCASSSQNLGQGPATNEKLFFGSGTQLSVL.

This chain connects TRBV29-1 to TRBJ1-4; D gene unclear. Trimming removed 0 bases from V and 6 bases from J, with 11 bases in between. The CDR3 is 14 residues long. Germline loops: CDR1 SQVTM, CDR2 ANQGSEA. The CDR3 DNA is TGCAGCGTTGAAGATGGTCCGGGTGATGAAAAACTGTTTTTT. Protein: CSVEDGPGDEKLFF.

V is TRBV28 and J is TRBJ1-5, with D possibly TRBD1 on 6 matching bases. This CDR3 comprises 15 residues. Trimming pared 3 bases from V and 4 bases from J, leaving 13 bases between. Germline values: CDR1 MDHEN, CDR2 SYDVKM. This chain's CDR3 is CASSLLQGQNQPQHF. CDR3 DNA sequence: TGTGCCAGCAGTTTGCTCCAGGGACAAAATCAGCCCCAGCATTTT.

The CDR3 here is CASSLGDFPSTDTQYF. The CDR3 nucleotides are TGCGCCAGCAGCTTGGGAGATTTTCCTAGCACAGATACGCAGTATTTT. The chain recombines TRBV5-1 with TRBJ2-3, with unresolved D. V was pared by 0 bases and J by 0 bases, with 11 bases between. The germline V gene has CDR1 SGHRS and CDR2 YFSETQ. The CDR3 is made up of 16 amino acids.

Regarding this clone: A junction end diverges from the germline sequence, so it may reflect a read error. The chain combines TRBV7-9 with TRBJ2-7; TRBD1 is a possible D gene (6 bases). Germline V gives CDR1 SEHNR, CDR2 FQNEAQ (reference sequence). This CDR3 comprises 19 residues. The CDR3 loop is CSSSLALGDTYSGQFEQYF. Here the CDR3 DNA reads TGTTCCAGCAGCTTAGCGCTAGGAGACACCTACTCGGGACAATTCGAGCAGTACTTC.

The J gene is TRBJ1-1, the V gene TRBV30; TRBD1 might be the D (5 bases). V lost 2 bases to trimming and J lost 4 bases, with 14 bases between them. CDR1 and CDR2 (germline): GTSNPN, SVGIG (reference sequence). The CDR3 length is 14 residues. CDR3 region: CAWSLPGGGTEAFF. CDR3 in DNA: TGTGCCTGGAGTCTCCCCGGGGGAGGCACTGAAGCTTTCTTT.

The rearrangement links TRBV7-6 to TRBJ1-4; 8 nucleotides line up with TRBD1. V dropped 6 bases and J dropped 0; count of bases not matched to a gene: 3. Germline CDR1 SGHVS, CDR2 FNYEAQ. The CDR3 sequence is 15 residues long. The CDR3 region has the DNA TGTGCCAGCAGTCCGACAGGGGCAACTAATGAAAAACTGTTTTTT. This gives the protein CASSPTGATNEKLFF.

In regard to this clone: This CDR3 is also generated by other DNA sequences in the sample. This chain connects TRBV9 to TRBJ1-1; no clear D. CDR1 SGDLS and CDR2 YYNGEE come from the germline V gene. Trimming pared 0 bases from V and 1 base from J, leaving 4 bases between. The CDR3 sequence is 13 residues long. CDR3 coding DNA: TGTGCCAGCAGCGTAGCAGGGAACACTGAAGCTTTCTTT. As protein: CASSVAGNTEAFF.

The rearrangement joins TRBV28 to TRBJ2-5; TRBD1 is a possible D gene (6 bases). The ends were cut back, 5 bases at V and 4 bases at J, with 17 bases in the middle. Germline V lookup: CDR1 MDHEN, CDR2 SYDVKM. The CDR3 totals 15 residues. The CDR3 DNA reads as TGTGCCAGCAGTCCGCGCGTAGGGGGTGGAGAGACCCAGTACTTC. Its translation is CASSPRVGGGETQYF.

The V and J genes are TRBV28 and TRBJ1-2; TRBD1 aligns across 8 bases. J was trimmed by 0 bases and V by 7 bases; bases with no gene match: 4. The CDR3 is 14 amino acids. Germline CDR1 and CDR2: MDHEN and SYDVKM. The CDR3 DNA reads as TGTGCCAGCACCCCGGACAGGGCTAACTATGGCTACACCTTC. This gives the protein CASTPDRANYGYTF.

The gene calls are TRBV5-1 and TRBJ2-3; D not certain. Between the trimmed V and J ends, which lost 0 bases and 5 bases, there was a span of 13 bases. This CDR3 contains 15 residues. CDR1 SGHRS and CDR2 YFSETQ come from the germline V gene. The CDR3 sequence is CASSLAVYERDTQYF. CDR3 sequence (DNA): TGCGCCAGCAGCTTGGCCGTATACGAGAGAGATACGCAGTATTTT.

The CDR3 DNA reads TGCGCCAGCAGCCCAGGAATCGGGACTAGCGGGAGAGGAGGATCAGATACGCAGTATTTT. It is translated as CASSPGIGTSGRGGSDTQYF. This rearrangement joins TRBV5-1 to TRBJ2-3; TRBD2 agrees at 14 bases. The ends lost 4 bases at V and 4 bases at J; junction bases unmatched: 17. The CDR3 consists of 20 residues. From germline, CDR1 is SGHRS and CDR2 YFSETQ.